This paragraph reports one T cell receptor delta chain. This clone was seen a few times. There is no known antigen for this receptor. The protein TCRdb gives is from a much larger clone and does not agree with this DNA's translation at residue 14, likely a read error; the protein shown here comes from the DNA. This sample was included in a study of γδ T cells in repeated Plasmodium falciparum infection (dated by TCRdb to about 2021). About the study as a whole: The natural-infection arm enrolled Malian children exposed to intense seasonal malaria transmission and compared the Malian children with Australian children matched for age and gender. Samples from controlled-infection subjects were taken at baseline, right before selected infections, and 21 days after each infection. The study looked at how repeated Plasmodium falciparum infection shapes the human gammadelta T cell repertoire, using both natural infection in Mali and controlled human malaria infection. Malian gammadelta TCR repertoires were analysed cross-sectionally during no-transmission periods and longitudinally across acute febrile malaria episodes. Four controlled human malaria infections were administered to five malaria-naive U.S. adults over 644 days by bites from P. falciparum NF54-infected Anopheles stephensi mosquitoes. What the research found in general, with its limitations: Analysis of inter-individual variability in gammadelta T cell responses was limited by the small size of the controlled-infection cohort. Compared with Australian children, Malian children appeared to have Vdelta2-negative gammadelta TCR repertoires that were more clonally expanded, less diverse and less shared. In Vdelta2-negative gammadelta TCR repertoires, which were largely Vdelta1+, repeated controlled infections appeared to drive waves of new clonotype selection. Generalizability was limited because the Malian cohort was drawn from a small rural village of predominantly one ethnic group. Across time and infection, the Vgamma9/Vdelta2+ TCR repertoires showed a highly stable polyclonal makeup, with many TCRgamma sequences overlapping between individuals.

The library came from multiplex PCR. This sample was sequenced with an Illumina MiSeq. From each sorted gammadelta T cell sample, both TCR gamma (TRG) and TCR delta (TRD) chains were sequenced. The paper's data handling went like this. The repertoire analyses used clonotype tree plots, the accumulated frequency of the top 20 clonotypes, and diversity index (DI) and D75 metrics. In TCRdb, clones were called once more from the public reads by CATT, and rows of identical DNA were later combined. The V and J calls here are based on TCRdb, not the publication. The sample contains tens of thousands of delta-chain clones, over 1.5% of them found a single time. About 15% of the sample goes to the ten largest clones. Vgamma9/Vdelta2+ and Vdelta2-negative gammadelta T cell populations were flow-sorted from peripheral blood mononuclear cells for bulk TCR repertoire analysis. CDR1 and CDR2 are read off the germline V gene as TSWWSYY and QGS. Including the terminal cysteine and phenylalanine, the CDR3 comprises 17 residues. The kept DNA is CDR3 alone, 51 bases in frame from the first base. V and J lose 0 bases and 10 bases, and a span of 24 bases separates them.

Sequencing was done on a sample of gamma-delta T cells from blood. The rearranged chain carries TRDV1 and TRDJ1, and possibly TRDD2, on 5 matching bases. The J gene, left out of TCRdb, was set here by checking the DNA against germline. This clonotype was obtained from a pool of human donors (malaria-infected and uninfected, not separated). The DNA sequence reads TGTGCTCTTGGGGAACTCCTACGGTCGGAACTGCCTAGCAGACTCATCTTT. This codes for CALGELLRSELPSRLIF.